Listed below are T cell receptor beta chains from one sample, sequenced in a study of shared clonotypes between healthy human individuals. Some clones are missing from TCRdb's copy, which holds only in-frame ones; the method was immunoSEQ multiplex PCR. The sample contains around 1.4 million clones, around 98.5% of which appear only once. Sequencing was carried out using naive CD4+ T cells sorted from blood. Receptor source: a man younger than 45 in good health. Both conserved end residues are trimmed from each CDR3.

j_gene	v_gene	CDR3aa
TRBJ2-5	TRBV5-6	ASSPRGAAPQETQY
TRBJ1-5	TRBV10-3	AIRKDRDQPQH
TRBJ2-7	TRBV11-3	ASSFGRGDEQY
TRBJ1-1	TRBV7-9	ASSLVQGGTEAF
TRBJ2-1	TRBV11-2	ASRLTSGSGNEQF
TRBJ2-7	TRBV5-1	ASSLASGRGTEQY
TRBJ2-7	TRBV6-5	ASSPPGFGSYEQY
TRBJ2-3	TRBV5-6	ASSSGRGLSGTSTDTQY
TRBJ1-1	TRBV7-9	ASSFAGGSAF
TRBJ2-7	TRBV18	ASSPLMSSYEQY
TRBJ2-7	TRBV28	ASSLPSRYYEQY
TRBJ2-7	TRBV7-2	ASSLHTSSYEQY
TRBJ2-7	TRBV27	ASSLSTSGTYEQY
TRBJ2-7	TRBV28	ASCGGDSYEQY
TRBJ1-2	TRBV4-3	ASSQDRSRRGYT
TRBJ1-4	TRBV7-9	ASSWTGLNEKLF
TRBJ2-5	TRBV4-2	ASSQEGQEKTQY
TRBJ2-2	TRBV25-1	ASRPSGTSTGELF
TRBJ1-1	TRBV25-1	ASSPRWAPIVITEAF
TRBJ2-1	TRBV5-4	ASNIIGTSGNEQF
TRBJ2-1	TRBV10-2	ASSVTPASGSQRSYNEQF
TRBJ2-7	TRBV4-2	ASSQDRLADSSYEQY
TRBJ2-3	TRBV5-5	ASSLEGIPTDTQY
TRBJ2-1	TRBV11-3	ASSRGLAGSALNEQF
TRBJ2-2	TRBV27	ASSPWVNTGELF
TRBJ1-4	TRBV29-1	SVLRVATNEKLF
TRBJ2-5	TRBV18	ASSPRQGETQY
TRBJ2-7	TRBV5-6	ASSLAGAAAEY
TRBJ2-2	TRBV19	ASSMQVFGANTGELF
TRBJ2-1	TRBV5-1	ASSSGLAGADEQF
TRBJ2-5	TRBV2	ASSPTSGRTRQETQY
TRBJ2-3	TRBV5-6	ASSRVGFGSTDTQY
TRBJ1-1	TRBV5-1	ASSLARTMNTEAF
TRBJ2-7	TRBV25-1	ASSRGYSYEQY
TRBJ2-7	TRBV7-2	ASSPGRAYEQY